This T cell receptor (beta chain) stems from a study of identical twins. This CDR3 comprises 14 residues. In germline, CDR1 is MNHNS, CDR2 SASEGT. Trimming removed 6 bases from V and 7 bases from J, with 15 bases in between. TCRdb reprocessed the 5' RACE reads via MiXCR and lists one record per CDR3 protein. The data show roughly 470,000 distinct CDR3 sequences, with roughly an eighth seen just once and approximately 1% held by the top ten. The same sample was also studied in work on yellow fever vaccine responses in identical twins. That work adds: Twins reportedly appeared to share part of their vaccine T cell response while keeping part individual.

The clonotype originates from a woman under 30 in good health. The V call is TRBV6-1, the J call TRBJ2-2; weak D call: TRBD2 (5 bases). The sequenced sample consisted of CD4+ T cells sorted from blood. The CDR3 protein is CASRPLVDGGELFF. CDR3 nucleotide sequence: TGTGCCAGCAGACCACTAGTTGATGGCGGGGAGCTGTTTTTT.